The next 7 T cell receptor beta chains were all read from a single sample in a study. A single record per CDR3 protein comes from TCRdb applying MiXCR to the 5' RACE reads. The sample contains around 50,000 distinct CDR3 sequences, around a quarter of which appear only once. What was sequenced was tumor-infiltrating memory CD4+ T cells sorted from the breast tumor. Subset specified: memory CD4+ T cells, CD4+CD45RO+CD25-. The receptors come from a female donor with breast cancer.

This clonotype was seen once. The CDR3 carries no conserved terminal phenylalanine or tryptophan, so it likely arises from a read error. The chain employs TRBV5-1 and TRBJ2-3; tentatively, D is TRBD2 (6 bases). The CDR3 has 15 amino acids. Trimming removed 6 bases from V and 0 bases from J, with 14 bases in between. Per the germline V gene, CDR1 is SGHRS and CDR2 is YFSETQ. CDR3 nucleotide sequence: TGCGCCAGCATTCCTGGGGCGGGGAGCACAGATACGCAGTATTTG. Its protein is CASIPGAGSTDTQYL.

The V and J genes are TRBV12-3 or TRBV12-4 and TRBJ1-5, with D possibly matching TRBD1 (6 bases). CDR3 length: 14 amino acids. Trimming cost V 6 bases and J 0 bases, with 9 bases left between them. CDR3: CASRGGYSNQPQHF. In DNA, the CDR3 is TGTGCCAGCAGAGGGGGGTATAGCAATCAGCCCCAGCATTTT.

The chain is built from TRBV7-9 and TRBJ2-1, with 7 bases lining up with TRBD1. CDR3 size: 15 residues. V lost 5 bases, J lost 4 bases, and 8 bases stayed unmatched. Germline values: CDR1 SEHNR, CDR2 FQNEAQ (reference sequence). CDR3 in DNA: TGTGCCAGCAGCCCGCCCGGGACAGTTTACAATGAGCAGTTCTTC. Its translation: CASSPPGTVYNEQFF.

In its sample, this clonotype was seen once. V usage is TRBV7-9 and J usage is TRBJ2-3, with D perhaps matching TRBD2 (6 bases). This CDR3 region has 13 residues. Germline lookup yields CDR1 SEHNR and CDR2 FQNEAQ (reference sequence). Trimming pared 11 bases from V and 2 bases from J, leaving 14 bases between. CDR3 DNA sequence: TGTGCCGGTAGTAGCGGCTTCACAGATACGCAGTATTTT. Translating it yields CAGSSGFTDTQYF.

This clonotype was detected once. As the CDR3 is not closed by the conserved phenylalanine or tryptophan, this likely results from a read error. V usage is TRBV6-5 and J usage is TRBJ2-2; D is uncertain. Trimming took off 5 bases at V and 2 bases at J, with 9 bases between the two ends. Germline V gene sequence: CDR1 MNHEY, CDR2 SVGAGI. The CDR3 sequence is 14 residues long. The CDR3 sequence: CASSVRPNTGELFS. CDR3 bases: TGTGCCAGCAGTGTCAGACCTAACACCGGGGAGCTGTTTTCT.

This clonotype was detected only a few times. The J gene is TRBJ1-2, the V gene TRBV3-1; no firm D call. The germline V and J ends were trimmed by 4 bases and 3 bases, with 15 bases remaining between them. The CDR3 sequence is 15 residues long. The V gene's germline CDR1 is LGHDT and CDR2 YNNKEL (reference sequence). CDR3 nucleotides: TGTGCCAGCAGCCTCCACCTGGACCAGGACTATGGCTACACCTTC. Translated: CASSLHLDQDYGYTF.

This clonotype was seen a handful of times. The chain couples TRBV6-6 to TRBJ2-7, with TRBD1 matching 7 bases. This CDR3 region has 13 residues. With V trimmed by 10 bases and J by 2 bases, 8 bases remained unmatched. The germline V gene encodes CDR1 MNHNY and CDR2 SVGAGI (reference sequence). The CDR3 DNA reads as TGTGCCACCGGTAAGGGGGCTGCCTACGAGCAGTACTTC. Residues: CATGKGAAYEQYF.